This entry lists 30 T cell receptor beta chains sequenced from one sample in a study of shared clonotypes between healthy human individuals. Some clones are missing from TCRdb's copy, which holds only in-frame ones; the method was immunoSEQ multiplex PCR. The table records around 550,000 clones, approximately 95% of them present only once. Sample: naive CD4+ T cells sorted from blood. Subset reported: CD45RA+ positively selected. Source of these receptors: a woman in her thirties in good health.

V is TRBV5-1 and J is TRBJ2-7; D ambiguous. Germline V CDR1 and CDR2: SGHRS, YFSETQ. V was pared by 4 bases and J by 2 bases, with 7 bases between. The CDR3 runs 12 residues. The CDR3: CASSREPYEQYF. CDR3 DNA sequence: TGCGCCAGCAGCCGAGAACCCTACGAGCAGTACTTC.

The chain joins TRBV18 to TRBJ2-4; D is uncertain. The CDR3 runs to 14 residues. V gave up 3 bases and J gave up 7 bases, with 13 bases separating them. Germline V CDR1 and CDR2: KGHSH, LQKENI. CDR3 nucleotides: TGTGCCAGCTCACCTCCGCCCCCGCAGAACATTCAGTACTTC. This sequence encodes CASSPPPPQNIQYF.

This clone was counted once. The CDR3 DNA is TGTGCCAGCAGACGCGACAGGGTAAACACCGGGGAGCTGTTTTTT. Translating it yields CASRRDRVNTGELFF. The rearrangement uses TRBV28 and TRBJ2-2; 7 bases agree with TRBD1. The CDR3 runs 15 residues. The germline V gene encodes CDR1 MDHEN and CDR2 SYDVKM. Unmatched junction bases numbered 6, after V lost 6 bases and J lost 2 bases. The full variable domain, completed using reference TRBV28 and TRBJ2-2, is DVKVTQSSRYLVKRTGEKVFLECVQDMDHENMFWYRQDPGLGLRLIYFSYDVKMKEKGDIPEGYSVSREKKERFSLILESASTNQTSMYLCASRRDRVNTGELFFGEGSRLTVL.

This clone was seen a single time. The rearrangement joins TRBV5-1 to TRBJ2-1; D not resolved. Trimming cost V 0 bases and J 5 bases, with 9 bases left between them. CDR1 and CDR2 (germline): SGHRS, YFSETQ. The CDR3 loop spans 14 amino acids. This CDR3 is CASSLADLNNEQFF. CDR3 DNA: TGCGCCAGCAGCTTGGCAGATCTCAACAATGAGCAGTTCTTC.

As for this clone: Other DNA sequences in this specimen translate into the identical CDR3. The V and J genes are TRBV5-1 and TRBJ1-1; D perhaps matches TRBD1 (6 bases). This CDR3 comprises 14 residues. Germline CDR1 SGHRS, CDR2 YFSETQ. V was clipped by 0 bases and J by 3 bases, with 9 bases between them. CDR3 region: CASSLVSGDTEAFF. The DNA for the CDR3 is TGCGCCAGCAGCTTGGTATCAGGGGACACTGAAGCTTTCTTT.

The chain links TRBV28 to TRBJ2-7; 7 nucleotides line up with TRBD2. There are 14 residues in the CDR3. V was clipped by 7 bases and J by 5 bases; unmatched bases: 11. Germline V gene data show CDR1 as MDHEN and CDR2 as SYDVKM. The CDR3 is CASNVRDYVDEQYF. CDR3 nucleotide sequence: TGTGCCAGCAACGTAAGGGACTACGTCGACGAGCAGTACTTC. The variable domain in full, with the rest retrieved from reference TRBV28 and TRBJ2-7, is DVKVTQSSRYLVKRTGEKVFLECVQDMDHENMFWYRQDPGLGLRLIYFSYDVKMKEKGDIPEGYSVSREKKERFSLILESASTNQTSMYLCASNVRDYVDEQYFGPGTRLTVT.

The chain couples TRBV4-1 to TRBJ1-4, with D hard to call. The CDR3 consists of 16 residues. Germline V gene sequence: CDR1 MGHRA, CDR2 YSYEKL. V gave up 7 bases and J gave up 0 bases, with 15 bases separating them. The CDR3 sequence: CASTLTATATNEKLFF. DNA of the CDR3: TGCGCCAGCACTCTTACAGCTACTGCAACTAATGAAAAACTGTTTTTT.

A few counts support this clone. The rearrangement joins TRBV6-6 to TRBJ2-2, with D possibly matching TRBD2 (7 bases). Germline V gene sequence: CDR1 MNHNY, CDR2 SVGAGI (reference sequence). This CDR3 contains 16 residues. Trimming shortened V by 6 bases and J by 4 bases, and 18 bases separated the two germline ends. CDR3 nucleotides: TGTGCCAGCAGCCATCTTGGGGGGGCCGTCACCGGGGAGCTGTTTTTT. Amino acids: CASSHLGGAVTGELFF.

This chain connects TRBV19 to TRBJ2-5, with D possibly TRBD2 on 6 matching bases. The J call is uncertain, as TRBJ2-7 better fits the DNA end. CDR1 is LNHDA and CDR2 is SQIVND in the germline V gene (reference sequence). The CDR3 totals 16 residues. CDR3 amino acids: CATTPNIIAGSYEQYF. The CDR3 coding sequence is TGTGCCACTACACCAAACATAATCGCGGGATCCTACGAGCAGTACTTC.

V is TRBV18 and J is TRBJ2-5; D unresolved. The V and J ends lost 0 bases and 4 bases respectively, with 12 bases between them. CDR1 KGHSH and CDR2 LQKENI come from the germline V gene. The CDR3 runs to 15 residues. CDR3 in amino acids: CASSPPQQALETQYF. The CDR3 DNA follows: TGTGCCAGCTCACCACCCCAGCAGGCCTTAGAGACCCAGTACTTC. Supplemented by reference TRBV18 and TRBJ2-5, the full variable domain reads NAGVMQNPRHLVRRRGQEARLRCSPMKGHSHVYWYRQLPEEGLKFMVYLQKENIIDESGMPKERFSAEFPKEGPSILRIQQVVRGDSAAYFCASSPPQQALETQYFGPGTRLLVL.

Concerning this clone: This CDR3 is also generated by other DNA sequences in the sample. The V call is TRBV18, the J call TRBJ2-7; D is unclear. This CDR3 is 12 amino acids long. Trimming pared 2 bases from V and 0 bases from J, leaving 2 bases between. CDR1 KGHSH and CDR2 LQKENI come from the germline V gene. This CDR3 reads CASSPSSYEQYF. In nucleotides, the CDR3 is TGTGCCAGCTCACCAAGCTCCTACGAGCAGTACTTC.

This sequence joins TRBV19 and TRBJ2-1; D is undetermined. The length of the CDR3 is 13 residues. V lost 2 bases to trimming and J lost 9 bases, with 11 bases between them. Germline V gives CDR1 LNHDA, CDR2 SQIVND (reference sequence). The CDR3 spells CASSISGNGEQFF. DNA for the CDR3: TGTGCCAGTAGTATATCGGGCAACGGTGAGCAGTTCTTC.

The rearrangement uses TRBV6-5 and TRBJ1-1; a weak D match, TRBD1 (6 bases). CDR1 is MNHEY and CDR2 is SVGAGI in the germline V gene. CDR3 length equals 15 residues. V lost 2 bases and J 1 base, leaving 11 bases between the germline ends. CDR3 in DNA: TGTGCCAGCAGTTACAATAGGGGACAGAACACTGAAGCTTTCTTT. Translating gives CASSYNRGQNTEAFF.

Only one count was recorded for this clone. The V and J genes are TRBV27 and TRBJ2-5; maybe TRBD2 (6 bases). Germline CDR1 and CDR2: MNHEY and SMNVEV (reference sequence). The CDR3 covers 16 residues. V lost 2 bases, J lost 0 bases, and 13 bases lay in between. CDR3: CASSLLRGSYQETQYF. The CDR3 DNA is TGTGCCAGCAGTTTACTACGGGGGAGCTACCAAGAGACCCAGTACTTC.

This chain uses TRBV15 with TRBJ1-2, with D perhaps TRBD1 (5 bases). Germline V gives CDR1 LNHNV, CDR2 YYDKDF (reference sequence). V was shortened by 3 bases and J by 4 bases, with 24 bases between the two germline ends. The CDR3 consists of 18 residues. CDR3 sequence (DNA): TGTGCCACCAGCAGGGACCGCGGATTAAGGGGCTCCGGCTATGGCTACACCTTC. This encodes CATSRDRGLRGSGYGYTF.

The J gene is TRBJ2-3, the V gene TRBV10-3, with TRBD2 matching over 7 bases. This CDR3 is built from 16 residues. Per germline, CDR1 ENHRY and CDR2 SYGVKD. With 5 bases clipped from V and 3 bases from J, the junction kept 11 bases outside the gene matches. CDR3 in amino acids: CAISRDPTSPTDTQYF. In DNA, the CDR3 is TGTGCCATCAGTCGCGACCCGACTAGCCCGACAGATACGCAGTATTTT.

On this clone: Other DNA sequences in this sample translate to the same CDR3. The V and J genes are TRBV19 and TRBJ2-1; D not certain. Germline lookup yields CDR1 LNHDA and CDR2 SQIVND (reference sequence). The CDR3 has 11 residues. The V end was cut by 8 bases, the J end by 7 bases, with 9 bases between. This CDR3 is CASSRYNEQFF. As DNA, the CDR3 is TGTGCCAGTTCTCGGTATAATGAGCAGTTCTTC.

J is TRBJ1-1 and V is TRBV18; D is possibly TRBD1 (5 bases). The CDR3 loop spans 13 amino acids. Deletions cut 7 bases from V and 2 bases from J, with 11 bases between. The germline gives CDR1 KGHSH, CDR2 LQKENI. This CDR3 is CASFLDRNTEAFF. The CDR3 coding sequence is TGTGCCAGCTTCTTAGACAGAAACACTGAAGCTTTCTTT.

J is TRBJ2-7 and V is TRBV10-1; 8 positions agree with TRBD2. V gave up 1 base and J gave up 6 bases; unmatched junction bases: 11. The CDR3 covers 16 residues. Germline-derived CDR1 and CDR2 are WNHNN and SYGVQD (reference sequence). DNA of the CDR3: TGCGCCAGCAGTGAGTATGGCTGGAGCGGGAGAAGCGAGCAGTACTTC. This sequence encodes CASSEYGWSGRSEQYF.

The rearrangement links TRBV19 to TRBJ2-6; D is undetermined. CDR1 is LNHDA and CDR2 is SQIVND in the germline V gene (reference sequence). Between the trimmed V and J ends, which lost 5 bases and 1 base, there was a span of 6 bases. The CDR3 consists of 14 residues. In DNA form, the CDR3 reads TGTGCCAGTAGTCCCGGATCTGGGGCCAACGTCCTGACTTTC. As protein: CASSPGSGANVLTF.

The chain links TRBV9 to TRBJ2-5; D gene ambiguous. The end of the DNA fits TRBJ2-7 better, so the J call may be wrong. CDR1 and CDR2 from the germline V gene are SGDLS and YYNGEE. This CDR3 region has 14 residues. The CDR3 loop reads CASSVDWATYEQYF. The CDR3 DNA reads as TGTGCCAGCAGCGTAGATTGGGCTACCTACGAGCAGTACTTC.

V gene TRBV7-3 combines with J gene TRBJ2-3, with 15 bases identical to TRBD2. V lost 4 bases, J lost 5 bases, and 4 bases stayed unmatched. Germline CDR1 SGHTA, CDR2 FQGTGA. The CDR3 has 16 amino acids. The CDR3 nucleotides read TGTGCCAGCAGCTGGACTAGCGGGAGGGCCGGAGATACGCAGTATTTT. Translation gives CASSWTSGRAGDTQYF.

J is TRBJ1-1 and V is TRBV2; D is possibly TRBD1 (5 bases). The V end lost 2 bases, the J end lost 3 bases, and 10 bases lay between the germline ends. The CDR3 runs to 14 residues. Germline CDR1 SNHLY, CDR2 FYNNEI. The CDR3 coding sequence is TGTGCCAGCAGTGAATTTGAGGGGTACACTGAAGCTTTCTTT. The encoded protein is CASSEFEGYTEAFF.

V gene TRBV29-1 combines with J gene TRBJ2-1, with D possibly being TRBD2 (5 bases). The CDR3 is made up of 13 amino acids. Trimming pared 4 bases from V and 3 bases from J, leaving 10 bases between. Germline V CDR1 and CDR2: SQVTM, ANQGSEA. The CDR3, as DNA: TGCAGCGTTGGTAAACGGGACTACAATGAGCAGTTCTTC. Residues: CSVGKRDYNEQFF.

This clone was seen a handful of times. The chain links TRBV28 to TRBJ2-7; D is perhaps TRBD1 (6 bases). Trimming stripped 5 bases from V and 4 bases from J, with 12 bases between. In germline, CDR1 is MDHEN, CDR2 SYDVKM. The CDR3 runs to 13 residues. The CDR3 region is CASSPRTVYEQYF. The DNA of the CDR3 is TGTGCCAGCAGTCCCCGGACAGTTTACGAGCAGTACTTC.

This chain uses TRBV4-1 with TRBJ2-5, with TRBD1 matching 12 bases. Near its end, the DNA agrees better with TRBJ2-7, so the J call may be wrong. CDR1 is MGHRA and CDR2 is YSYEKL in the germline V gene. The length of the CDR3 is 16 residues. The CDR3 reads CASSHTTGTGGDEQYF. CDR3 sequence (DNA): TGCGCCAGCAGCCATACAACCGGGACAGGGGGCGACGAGCAGTACTTC.

As to this clone: The sample has other DNA sequences that encode this CDR3 too. V and J are TRBV19 and TRBJ2-7, with 10 bases identical to TRBD1. Trimming cost V 3 bases and J 5 bases; bases outside gene matches: 4. Germline CDR1 and CDR2: LNHDA and SQIVND (reference sequence). The CDR3 sequence is 14 residues long. Here the CDR3 DNA reads TGTGCCAGTAGTATCCGACAGGGGGCCGACGAGCAGTACTTC. As protein: CASSIRQGADEQYF.

The V gene is TRBV27, the J gene TRBJ2-6; TRBD1 matches 7 bases. CDR1 MNHEY and CDR2 SMNVEV come from the germline V gene (reference sequence). Trimming removed 6 bases from V and 0 bases from J; junction bases left unmatched: 8. CDR3 length: 17 residues. CDR3 residues: CASRKLGQSSGANVLTF. The CDR3 bases are TGTGCCAGCAGGAAGCTGGGACAGAGCTCTGGGGCCAACGTCCTGACTTTC.

This chain uses TRBV28 with TRBJ1-3; possible D gene TRBD1, 5 bases. In germline, CDR1 is MDHEN, CDR2 SYDVKM. Trimming pared 4 bases from V and 0 bases from J, leaving 13 bases between. This CDR3 has 16 residues. For the CDR3, the DNA is TGTGCCAGCAGTTCCCCGGGACGTAGCTCTGGAAACACCATATATTTT. Protein sequence: CASSSPGRSSGNTIYF. The variable domain in full, with the rest retrieved from reference TRBV28 and TRBJ1-3, is DVKVTQSSRYLVKRTGEKVFLECVQDMDHENMFWYRQDPGLGLRLIYFSYDVKMKEKGDIPEGYSVSREKKERFSLILESASTNQTSMYLCASSSPGRSSGNTIYFGEGSWLTVV.

This chain connects TRBV7-9 to TRBJ1-4, with D hard to call. This CDR3 has 15 residues. Trimming stripped 3 bases from V and 0 bases from J, with 8 bases between. Per germline, CDR1 SEHNR and CDR2 FQNEAQ (reference sequence). As DNA, the CDR3 is TGTGCCAGCAGCTTGGACGGTGCAACTAATGAAAAACTGTTTTTT. Translated, it gives CASSLDGATNEKLFF.